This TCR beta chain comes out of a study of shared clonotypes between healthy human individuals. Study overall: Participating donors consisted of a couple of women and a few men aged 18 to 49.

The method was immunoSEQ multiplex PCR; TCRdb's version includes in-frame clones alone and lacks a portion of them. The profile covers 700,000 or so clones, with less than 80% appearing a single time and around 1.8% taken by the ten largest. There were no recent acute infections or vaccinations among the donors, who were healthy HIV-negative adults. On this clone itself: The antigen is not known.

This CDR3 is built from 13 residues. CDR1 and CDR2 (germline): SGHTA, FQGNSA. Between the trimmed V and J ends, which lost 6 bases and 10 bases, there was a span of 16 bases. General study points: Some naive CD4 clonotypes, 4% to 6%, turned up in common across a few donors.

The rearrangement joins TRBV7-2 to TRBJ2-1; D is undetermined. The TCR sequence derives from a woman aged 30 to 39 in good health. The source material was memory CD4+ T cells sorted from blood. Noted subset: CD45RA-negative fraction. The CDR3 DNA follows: TGTGCCAGCAGAGGTGATGGGCCCCCGGAGCAGTTCTTC. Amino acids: CASRGDGPPEQFF.